This T cell receptor (beta chain) was observed in a study of cytomegalovirus exposure and HLA in healthy donors (dated by TCRdb to about 2017). Regarding the study in general: According to an earlier analysis of around 600 of the donors, 150 million to 200 million T cells yielded 100 million or so unique TCR beta sequences and 276 Gb of sequence data. Roughly 300 gigabases of sequencing data and about 92 million unique TCR sequences made up an early release that covered around 640 HLA-typed donors. Among the roughly 430 genotyped donors, around 81% belonged to the genetic ancestry cluster associated with self-reported Caucasian donors. The aim of the study was to test whether cataloging public T cell receptors could identify signatures of past pathogen exposure. The study profiled the T cell repertoires of hundreds of subjects by immunosequencing and related them to cytomegalovirus serostatus. Along with the 666-subject first cohort, a separate validation cohort of roughly 110 different subjects was used. To predict cytomegalovirus infection status, the study combined high-throughput TCR immunosequencing, statistical association of individual TCRs with disease status, and machine learning. To study patterns of TCR occurrence, a later analysis re-analyzed previously published TCR beta repertoires from 650 to 750 donors and added high-resolution HLA genotyping. In the later analysis, no new phenotypic data were used to find candidate immune exposures; instead, reliance was placed on TCR beta sequences and their occurrence across donors. An earlier analysis of some 600 of the donors applied high-throughput TCR beta sequencing to assess whether each TCR beta V gene segment acted as functional or pseudogenic. Alongside the repertoire data, information on donor age, sex, ethnicity and CMV serostatus was compiled. A later genetic analysis used genome-wide SNP genotypes for about three fifths of the 666 donors, treating that subset as a discovery cohort. Every repertoire in the discovery cohort had been generated on one and the same sequencing platform. HLA typing covered class I and class II loci at four-digit resolution. The number of donors typed differed by locus, with 629-630 for A, B, C, DRB1 and DQB1, roughly 520 for DQA1, 600 to 610 for DPA1, and over 400 for DPB1. Because of strong linkage in the cohort, roughly five DR-DQ haplotypes were treated as single units for association and clustering. On average, about 240,000 unique TCR beta nucleotide sequences were sequenced per donor among about 400 genotyped donors of the cohort, with roughly a sixth of those sequences being non-productive.

On this clone itself: Its antigen has not been determined. No per-base quality is available; no much larger clone lies one base away.

The germline V end is reduced by 2 bases and the J end by 5 bases; junction bases left unmatched: 4. Measured from the cysteine to the phenylalanine, the CDR3 is 15 residues long. Only the CDR3 region is kept as DNA, spanning 45 bases read in frame from base 1. For CDR1 and CDR2, the germline V gene lists SGHDT and YYEEEE. The paper's findings and limits, for the study overall: The 87-base-pair reads could not distinguish some IMGT-functional V segments, including TRBV6-2 and TRBV6-3, so those segments were excluded. V-gene and J-gene trimming of TCR beta chains was associated with a missense DCLRE1C variant in a later genetic analysis, and the association was replicated in an independent cohort. In a later analysis, more than 15,000 TCR beta sequences were associated with specific HLA alleles at a false discovery rate of 0.05. Because counts were too low, 15 or so rarely observed V segments, including chromosome 9 orphons, were excluded from the earlier analysis of around 640 of the donors. In a later analysis, TCR association rates were found to vary across HLA loci, with the most associated TCRs seen for DRB1 alleles and the fewest for HLA-C alleles. In vitro tests confirmed that a few of the cytomegalovirus-associated TCR beta chains recognize cytomegalovirus antigens. The authors suggested that the approach could potentially be extended to other disease states and immunological phenotypes. Compared with equally common non-associated chains, HLA-associated TCR beta chains in a later analysis were more clonally expanded and had lower generation probabilities. Because some donors lacked HLA typing at each locus, the association tests relied only on the typed subset. Most TCR sequences were seen in very few donors, while some public TCRs were found in many individuals. Most CMV-associated TCR beta chains appeared to be HLA-restricted in a later analysis, and the HLA associations seemed to be driven largely by CMV exposure. Compared with the approximately 720-donor mean, donors in an Asian-associated ancestry cluster had fewer N-insertions in productive TCRs, according to a later genetic analysis. A further reported finding was that TCR beta sequences accurately predicted the HLA-A and HLA-B alleles for most subjects in the first cohort. Correlated functional status among segregating V segments might be attributable to linkage disequilibrium, but an unknown experimental factor could not be ruled out. When HLA alleles, especially DR and DQ, strongly co-occurred, TCR associations were difficult to assign to individual alleles. In an earlier analysis of approximately 590 of the donors, most TCR beta V segments were observed in productive rearrangements about 87% or about 30% of the time, broadly matching IMGT annotations. The sequencing pipeline was judged likely to have produced a cluster of highly shared sequence variants as a technical artifact. CMV serostatus was the only immune exposure information available for the cohort. Sequencing depth was assumed to be roughly uniform across donors in the presence/absence analyses, though that assumption may not hold. A later analysis reported that several top co-occurrence clusters appeared linked to parvovirus B19, influenza, CMV and Epstein-Barr virus. A total of 150 to 200 TCR beta chains were listed by the study as associated with cytomegalovirus. Cytomegalovirus status was reported to be diagnosed by the classifier with high specificity and sensitivity in both the original and validation cohorts. In this cohort, only TCR beta chains were sequenced, and detectable features were limited by the absence of alpha or paired-chain data.

The cohort was made up of 500 to 850 healthy bone marrow donors. At the time of sampling, all cohort members were nominally healthy, though unrecorded immune exposures were likely present. The donor tested CMV seropositive and was one of the 289 seropositive cohort members. Each donor provided a peripheral blood sample, and peripheral blood mononuclear cells were used for TCR beta sequencing. Genomic DNA was extracted from the blood cell samples with the Qiagen DNeasy Blood Extraction Kit. Preparation of the library involved the immunoSEQ multiplex PCR assay. The multiplex PCR relied on a mix of 60 forward primers for TCR Vbeta segments and 13 reverse primers for TCR Jbeta segments. A multiplex PCR assay on genomic DNA amplified the CDR3 region of rearranged TCR beta genes. The Illumina HiSeq System was used to sequence the amplified TCR beta libraries as 87-base-pair reads. On the study's bioinformatics: A later analysis tallied some 79 million unique TCR beta chains across the roughly 610 repertoires, and some 12 million of those chains were shared by two or more donors. A nearest-neighbor algorithm error-corrected the raw reads and collapsed the reads into unique sequences, merging closely related sequences to remove PCR and sequencing errors. CDR3 sequences were aligned to IMGT reference sequences to assign V, D and J gene segments. For a sequence to be retained, a match of at least six nucleotides was required to both a V gene segment and a J gene segment. A rearrangement was called productive if the CDR3 had no stop codons and remained in frame with V and J, and every other rearrangement was called non-productive. CDR3 was defined according to IMGT convention as the region running from the second conserved V-encoded cysteine to the conserved J-encoded phenylalanine. The earlier analysis of some 600 of the donors excluded sequences that lacked an unambiguous match to a single V gene segment. In an earlier analysis of roughly 600 of the donors, a V segment was called functional when productive rearrangements were above 56.7%, and segregating when the standard deviation between donors exceeded 5%. To diagnose cytomegalovirus status from the catalog of TCR beta chain sequences, a statistical classification framework was built. In a later analysis, V and J genes were assigned by comparing TCR nucleotide sequences against IMGT/GENE-DB human TR gene sequences. A later analysis assigned CDR3 sequences and most-parsimonious VDJ recombination scenarios with the TCRdist pipeline. A later analysis defined each TCR beta chain by its CDR3 amino acid sequence plus V-gene family, and excluded reads lacking a unique V-gene family. A later analysis removed 600 or so highly shared, low-generation-probability nucleotide sequences to deal with suspected cross-contamination and a sequencing artifact. In a later analysis, a clonal expansion index for each public chain was calculated from normalized within-repertoire ranks of inferred template counts. A later analysis computed generation probabilities with a VDJ recombination model fitted to out-of-frame rearrangements, and checked the results against IGoR. In a later analysis, hypergeometric tests were used to score TCR-TCR, TCR-HLA and TCR-CMV co-occurrence, with a repertoire-size bias correction applied to TCR pairs. In a later analysis, false discovery rates were estimated by permuting HLA or CMV assignments 20 times. In a later analysis, co-occurring TCRs were grouped with DBSCAN, and TCRdist sequence similarity was added when clustering was performed within HLA-allele-positive subsets. For co-occurrence clustering, repertoires with fewer than 30,000 or more than 120,000 public chains were excluded, along with five repertoires with anomalous nucleotide sharing. TCRdb retrieved this table from immuneACCESS and kept in-frame rearrangements only. Not all clones are present; in checked studies, unresolved V genes account for under half, and no reason is known for the remainder. That table supplies the V and J calls and clone size; D and trimming were determined from the DNA. The sample yields about 140,000 clones; approximately 82% were counted once. The ten largest clonotypes hold around 3% of the sample.

Sequencing was carried out using PBMCs. The sequence derives from a man aged 18 to 30 in good health and CMV-seropositive. The chain is encoded by TRBV5-6 joined to TRBJ1-4, and TRBD1 aligns with 9 junction nucleotides. The DNA sequence is TGTGCCAGCAGCTTTCGGACAGGGGCAAATGAAAAACTGTTTTTT. It specifies CASSFRTGANEKLFF.